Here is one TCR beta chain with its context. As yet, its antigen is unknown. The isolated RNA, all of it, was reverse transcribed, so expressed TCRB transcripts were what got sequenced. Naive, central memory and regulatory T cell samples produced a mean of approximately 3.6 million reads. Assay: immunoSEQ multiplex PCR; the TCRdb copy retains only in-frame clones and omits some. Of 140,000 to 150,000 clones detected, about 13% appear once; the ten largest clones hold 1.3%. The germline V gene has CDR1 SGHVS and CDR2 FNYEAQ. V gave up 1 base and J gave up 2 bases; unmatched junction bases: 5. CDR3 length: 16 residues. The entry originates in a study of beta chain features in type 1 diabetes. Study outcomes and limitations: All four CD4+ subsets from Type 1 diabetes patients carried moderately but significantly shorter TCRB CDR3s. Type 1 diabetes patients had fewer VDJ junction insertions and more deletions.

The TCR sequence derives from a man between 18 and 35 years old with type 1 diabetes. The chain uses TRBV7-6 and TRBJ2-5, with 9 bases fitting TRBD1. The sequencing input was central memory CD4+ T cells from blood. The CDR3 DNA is TGTGCCAGCAGCTTAGGTCCCGGGACAGGGCAAGAGACCCAGTACTTC. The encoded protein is CASSLGPGTGQETQYF.